This entry describes one TCR beta chain. The antigen is undetermined. TCRdb re-called the 5' RACE reads; every CDR3 protein appears as one record, without DNA. This sample's table reports about 460,000 distinct CDR3 sequences. The sample is drawn from a study of T cells expressing NK-cell markers. Study results and limitations: Four of the donors also had these clonotypes leading their CD3+CD56-NKG2C+ fraction. About 1.0-7.5% of CD8+ T cells in several donors belonged to dominant NKG2C+ clonotypes.

The sequencing sample was made of blood T cells: a sorted CD56 or NKG2C T cell subset, CD4+ or CD8+ T cells, or bulk PBMC T cells (not recorded which). This receptor was obtained from a woman aged 45-65 years in good health.

CDR3 protein: CASTRTGPNGANVLTF. This chain joins TRBV5-1 and TRBJ2-6; lacking DNA, the TRBD1 call made by TCRdb goes unchecked. This CDR3 has 16 residues. Germline V lookup: CDR1 SGHRS, CDR2 YFSETQ.